This T cell receptor beta chain was recovered during a study of HIV-infected patients and healthy controls. As concerns this clonotype: Its antigen is unidentified.

Whole blood was used without fractionation, so all unsorted peripheral T cells were included. Reverse transcription used around 480 ng RNA and constant-region primers for alpha and beta. Alpha and beta chain libraries were made separately by chain-specific third strand synthesis with multiplexing indices. TCRdb passed the 5' RACE reads through MiXCR, listing each CDR3 protein once. Among about 16,000 distinct CDR3 sequences listed, 9.4% were seen once. The CDR3 spans 15 residues. The V and J ends lost 5 bases and 3 bases, in that order; junction bases with no gene match: 9. The germline gives CDR1 LNHDA, CDR2 SQIVND (reference sequence). Study results and limitations: No HLA typing of donors was done in this study. HIV+ repertoires were severely depleted of MAIT alpha-chain CDR3s, unlike healthy controls.

Sequencing was done on a sample of blood. The rearrangement joins TRBV19 to TRBJ1-1; 7 nucleotides line up with TRBD1. This receptor was taken from an adult in good health. The CDR3 sequence: CASSPIDRDHTEAFF. CDR3 coding DNA: TGTGCCAGTAGTCCCATTGACAGGGACCACACTGAAGCTTTCTTT.